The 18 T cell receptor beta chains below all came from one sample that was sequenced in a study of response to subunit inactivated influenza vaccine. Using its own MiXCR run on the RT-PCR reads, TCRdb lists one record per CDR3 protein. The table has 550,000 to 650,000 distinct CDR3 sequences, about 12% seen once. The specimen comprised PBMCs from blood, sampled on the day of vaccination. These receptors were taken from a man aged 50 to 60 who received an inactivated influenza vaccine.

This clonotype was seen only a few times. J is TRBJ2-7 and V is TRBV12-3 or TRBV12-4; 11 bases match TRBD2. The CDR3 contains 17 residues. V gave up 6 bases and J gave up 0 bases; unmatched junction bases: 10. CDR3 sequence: CASSRGLAGRPSYEQYF. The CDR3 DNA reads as TGTGCCAGCAGCCGCGGACTAGCGGGTCGGCCCTCCTACGAGCAGTACTTC.

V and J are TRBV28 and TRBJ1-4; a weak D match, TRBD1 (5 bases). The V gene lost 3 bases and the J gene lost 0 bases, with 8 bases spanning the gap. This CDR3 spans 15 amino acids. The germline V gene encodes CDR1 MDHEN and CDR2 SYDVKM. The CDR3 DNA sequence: TGTGCCAGCAGTTTCTCACAGGCAACTAATGAAAAACTGTTTTTT. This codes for CASSFSQATNEKLFF.

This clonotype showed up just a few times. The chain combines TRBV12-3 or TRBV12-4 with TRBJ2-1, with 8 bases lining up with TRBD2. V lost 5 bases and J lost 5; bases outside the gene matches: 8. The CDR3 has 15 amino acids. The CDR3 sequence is CASSRPGGRNNEQFF. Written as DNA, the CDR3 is TGTGCCAGCAGTCGCCCGGGAGGGAGGAACAATGAGCAGTTCTTC.

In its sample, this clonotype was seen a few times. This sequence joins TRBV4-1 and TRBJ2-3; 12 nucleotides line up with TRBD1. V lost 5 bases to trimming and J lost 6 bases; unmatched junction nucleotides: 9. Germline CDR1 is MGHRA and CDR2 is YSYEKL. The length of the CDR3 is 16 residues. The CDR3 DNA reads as TGCGCCAGCAGCGTACCCGGGACAGGGGGCCTGGATACGCAGTATTTT. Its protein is CASSVPGTGGLDTQYF.

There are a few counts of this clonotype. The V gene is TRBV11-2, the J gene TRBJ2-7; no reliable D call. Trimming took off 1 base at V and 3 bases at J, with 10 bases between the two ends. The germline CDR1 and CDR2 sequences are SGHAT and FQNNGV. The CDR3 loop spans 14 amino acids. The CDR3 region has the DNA TGTGCCAGCAGCTTAGTTCCAGAGATCTACGAGCAGTACTTC. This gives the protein CASSLVPEIYEQYF.

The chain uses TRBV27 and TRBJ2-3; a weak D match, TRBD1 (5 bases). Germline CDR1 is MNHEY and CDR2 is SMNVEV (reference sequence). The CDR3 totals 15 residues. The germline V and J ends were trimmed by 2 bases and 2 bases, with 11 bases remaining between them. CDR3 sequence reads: CASSLKTVYTDTQYF. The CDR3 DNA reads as TGTGCCAGCAGTTTAAAGACAGTCTACACAGATACGCAGTATTTT.

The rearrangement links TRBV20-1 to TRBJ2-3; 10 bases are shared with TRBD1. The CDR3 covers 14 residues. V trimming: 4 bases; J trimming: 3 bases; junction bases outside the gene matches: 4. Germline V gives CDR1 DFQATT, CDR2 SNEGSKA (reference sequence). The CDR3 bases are TGCAGTGCTAATGGACAGGGGGATACAGATACGCAGTATTTT. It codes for CSANGQGDTDTQYF.

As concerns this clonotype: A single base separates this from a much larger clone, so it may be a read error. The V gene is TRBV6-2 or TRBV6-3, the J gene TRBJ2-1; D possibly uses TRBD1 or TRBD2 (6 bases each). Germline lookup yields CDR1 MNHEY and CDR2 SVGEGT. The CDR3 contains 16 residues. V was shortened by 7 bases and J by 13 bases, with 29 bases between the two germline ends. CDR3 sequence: CASTWAGLGAKNIQFF. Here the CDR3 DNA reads TGTGCCAGCACCTGGGCGGGGCTGGGGGCCAAAAACATTCAGTTCTTC.

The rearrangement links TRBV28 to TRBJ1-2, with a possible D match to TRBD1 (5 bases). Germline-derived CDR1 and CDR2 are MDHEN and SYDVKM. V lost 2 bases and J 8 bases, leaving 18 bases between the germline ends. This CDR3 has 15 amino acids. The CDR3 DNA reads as TGTGCCAGCAGTTTAAGAACAGGTCCTTATGGGGGCTACACCTTC. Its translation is CASSLRTGPYGGYTF.

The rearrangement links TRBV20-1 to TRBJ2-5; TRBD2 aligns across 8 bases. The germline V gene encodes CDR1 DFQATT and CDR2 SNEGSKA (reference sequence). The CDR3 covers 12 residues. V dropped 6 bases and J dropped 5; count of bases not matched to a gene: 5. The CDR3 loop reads CSAQLAVETQYF. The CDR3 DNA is TGCAGTGCGCAACTAGCGGTGGAGACCCAGTACTTC.

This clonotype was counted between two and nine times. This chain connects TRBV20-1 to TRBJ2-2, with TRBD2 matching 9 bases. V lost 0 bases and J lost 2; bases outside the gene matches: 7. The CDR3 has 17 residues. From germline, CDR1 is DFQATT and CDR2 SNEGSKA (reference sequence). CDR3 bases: TGCAGTGCTAGAGATATCCTAGCGGGAAGAAACACCGGGGAGCTGTTTTTT. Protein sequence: CSARDILAGRNTGELFF.

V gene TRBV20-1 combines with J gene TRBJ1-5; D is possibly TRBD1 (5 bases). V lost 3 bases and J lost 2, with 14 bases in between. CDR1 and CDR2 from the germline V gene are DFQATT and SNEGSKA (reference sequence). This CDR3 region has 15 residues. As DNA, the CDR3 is TGCAGTGCTAGTAAAGGGGCGCCTGGCAATCAGCCCCAGCATTTT. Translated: CSASKGAPGNQPQHF.

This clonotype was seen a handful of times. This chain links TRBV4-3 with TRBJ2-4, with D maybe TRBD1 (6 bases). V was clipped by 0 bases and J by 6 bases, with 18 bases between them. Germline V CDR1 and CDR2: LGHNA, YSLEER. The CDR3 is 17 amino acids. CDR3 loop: CASSQDQWQGPLNIQYF. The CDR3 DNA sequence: TGCGCCAGCAGCCAAGATCAGTGGCAGGGGCCTTTAAACATTCAGTACTTC.

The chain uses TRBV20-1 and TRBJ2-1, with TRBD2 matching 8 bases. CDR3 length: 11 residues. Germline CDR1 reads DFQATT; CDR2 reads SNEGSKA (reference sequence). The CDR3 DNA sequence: TGCAGCCCCGGGACTAGCAATGAGCAGTTCTTC. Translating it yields CSPGTSNEQFF.

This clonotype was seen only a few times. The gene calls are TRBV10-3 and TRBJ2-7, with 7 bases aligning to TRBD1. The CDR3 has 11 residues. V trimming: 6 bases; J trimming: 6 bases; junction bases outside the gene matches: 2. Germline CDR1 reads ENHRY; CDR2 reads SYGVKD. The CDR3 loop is CAIRTGVEQYF. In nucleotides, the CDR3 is TGTGCCATCAGAACAGGGGTCGAGCAGTACTTC.

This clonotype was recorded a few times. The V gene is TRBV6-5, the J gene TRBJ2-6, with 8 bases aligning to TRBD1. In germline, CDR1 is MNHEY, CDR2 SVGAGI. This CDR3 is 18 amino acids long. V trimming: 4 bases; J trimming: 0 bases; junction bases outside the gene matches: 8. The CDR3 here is CASSSRTGRSSGANVLTF. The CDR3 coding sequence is TGTGCCAGCAGTTCACGGACAGGGCGATCCTCTGGGGCCAACGTCCTGACTTTC.

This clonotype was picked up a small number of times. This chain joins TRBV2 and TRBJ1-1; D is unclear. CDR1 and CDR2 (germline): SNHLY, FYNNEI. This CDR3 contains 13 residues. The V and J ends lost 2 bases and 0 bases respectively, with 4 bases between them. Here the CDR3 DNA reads TGTGCCAGCAGTGAAAGGGTGAACACTGAAGCTTTCTTT. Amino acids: CASSERVNTEAFF. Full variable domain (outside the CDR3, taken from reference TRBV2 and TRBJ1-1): EPEVTQTPSHQVTQMGQEVILRCVPISNHLYFYWYRQILGQKVEFLVSFYNNEISEKSEIFDDQFSVERPDGSNFTLKIRSTKLEDSAMYFCASSERVNTEAFFGQGTRLTVV.

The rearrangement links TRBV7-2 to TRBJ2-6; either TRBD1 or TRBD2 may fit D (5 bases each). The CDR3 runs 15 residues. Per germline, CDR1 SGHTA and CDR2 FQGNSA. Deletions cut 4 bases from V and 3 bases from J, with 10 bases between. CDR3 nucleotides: TGTGCCAGCAGCTGGGACCTAAATGGGGCCAACGTCCTGACTTTC. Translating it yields CASSWDLNGANVLTF. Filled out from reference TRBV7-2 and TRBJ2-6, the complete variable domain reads GAGVSQSPSNKVTEKGKDVELRCDPISGHTALYWYRQSLGQGLEFLIYFQGNSAPDKSGLPSDRFSAERTGGSVSTLTIQRTQQEDSAVYLCASSWDLNGANVLTFGAGSRLTVL.